Following are 2 T cell receptor beta chains from one sample sequenced in a study of blood T cell repertoires in COVID-19. Produced via immunoSEQ multiplex PCR; TCRdb's table is partial and in-frame only. The sample has about 19,000 clones, 80% to 90% seen once; the top ten hold around 10%. The sample was peripheral blood. The receptor source for this set is a human donor in a cohort sampled during active COVID-19.

V gene TRBV5-5 combines with J gene TRBJ1-1; D call uncertain. The germline V gene encodes CDR1 SGHKS and CDR2 YYEKEE (reference sequence). V lost 2 bases and J lost 5, with 16 bases in between. CDR3 length equals 15 residues. The CDR3 loop reads CASSFSREGWTEAFF. Written as DNA, the CDR3 is TGTGCCAGCAGCTTTTCCAGAGAGGGATGGACTGAAGCTTTCTTT.

This clone was recorded only once. The J gene is TRBJ2-5, the V gene TRBV29-1, with no clear D. Between the trimmed V and J ends, which lost 4 bases and 2 bases, there was a span of 8 bases. CDR1 and CDR2 from the germline V gene are SQVTM and ANQGSEA. This CDR3 has 12 residues. The CDR3 nucleotides are TGCAGCGTTGCTCAGACTCAAGAGACCCAGTACTTC. It yields the protein CSVAQTQETQYF.